Shown below are 9 T cell receptor beta chains from a single sample sequenced in a study of T cells after yellow fever vaccination. Each CDR3 protein is one row after TCRdb ran MiXCR on the 5' RACE reads. The sample records about 300,000 distinct CDR3 sequences, about 4% being singletons. The specimen comprised PBMCs, sampled 5 days after the yellow fever booster vaccination. These TCRs come from a man aged 18 to 29 who received the YFV17D yellow fever vaccine.

The sample holds one count of this clonotype. The chain employs TRBV3-1 and TRBJ1-6; D may be TRBD1 (5 bases). The CDR3 is made up of 16 amino acids. CDR1 and CDR2 (germline): LGHDT, YNNKEL (reference sequence). V dropped 3 bases and J dropped 17 bases, with 26 bases sitting between them. The CDR3 is CASSHDTGTGVLAIHF. DNA for the CDR3: TGTGCCAGCAGCCACGATACCGGGACGGGGGTTCTGGCCATCCACTTT.

A few counts support this clonotype. The chain combines TRBV11-2 with TRBJ1-6; no clear D gene. V was clipped by 1 base and J by 8 bases, with 12 bases between them. Germline lookup yields CDR1 SGHAT and CDR2 FQNNGV. The CDR3 spans 15 residues. The CDR3 region has the DNA TGTGCCAGCAGCTTAGGGGGTCTCTCCGATTCACCCCTCCACTTT. Protein: CASSLGGLSDSPLHF.

This clonotype was observed a few times. The chain has TRBV5-4 and TRBJ1-1; D gene uncertain. Between the trimmed V and J ends, which lost 4 bases and 3 bases, there was a span of 10 bases. The CDR3 covers 13 residues. Germline-derived CDR1 and CDR2 are SGHNT and YYREEE (reference sequence). The CDR3 here is CASSAPVDTEAFF. DNA for the CDR3: TGTGCCAGCAGCGCCCCTGTGGACACTGAAGCTTTCTTT.

V gene TRBV7-9 combines with J gene TRBJ2-6, with no clear D. The CDR3 is made up of 14 amino acids. The germline V gene has CDR1 SEHNR and CDR2 FQNEAQ (reference sequence). V lost 5 bases and J lost 4, with 9 bases in between. CDR3 sequence: CASSPLLGANVLTF. The CDR3 region has the DNA TGTGCCAGCAGCCCCCTTCTCGGGGCCAACGTCCTGACTTTC.

This clonotype has at least ten counts. The J gene is TRBJ2-5, the V gene TRBV7-3; TRBD1 aligns across 9 bases. The germline gives CDR1 SGHTA, CDR2 FQGTGA. CDR3 length: 15 residues. V gave up 3 bases and J gave up 2 bases; unmatched junction bases: 4. The CDR3 DNA reads TGTGCCAGCAGCTTGACGGGGACAGGGCAAGAGACCCAGTACTTC. It codes for CASSLTGTGQETQYF.

This clonotype has only a few counts. This chain joins TRBV5-1 and TRBJ2-5, with unresolved D. There are 14 residues in the CDR3. V lost 6 bases and J 4 bases, leaving 16 bases between the germline ends. The germline V gene encodes CDR1 SGHRS and CDR2 YFSETQ. CDR3: CASNPSLVLETQYF. CDR3 DNA sequence: TGCGCCAGCAACCCGAGTCTAGTTCTAGAGACCCAGTACTTC.

This clonotype has more than one count but fewer than ten. The rearrangement links TRBV9 to TRBJ2-2; D may be TRBD1 or TRBD2 (5 bases each). The CDR3 has 16 residues. V lost 0 bases and J lost 9, with 18 bases in between. CDR1 SGDLS and CDR2 YYNGEE come from the germline V gene. As DNA, the CDR3 is TGTGCCAGCAGCGTAGCTATCGGGGCCATAGGTCGGGAGCTGTTTTTT. Translation: CASSVAIGAIGRELFF.

The sample holds many counts of this clonotype. V usage is TRBV6-1 and J usage is TRBJ1-2; the match to TRBD1 covers 8 bases. Germline V gives CDR1 MNHNS, CDR2 SASEGT. The CDR3 totals 14 residues. Losses at the gene ends were 7 bases for V and 6 bases for J; bases not matched to a gene: 10. The CDR3, as DNA: TGTGCCAGCATTTTTACAGGGGGGTCCCATGGCTACACCTTC. Translation: CASIFTGGSHGYTF.

This clonotype was detected a few times. The rearrangement links TRBV5-1 to TRBJ1-1, with 8 bases aligning to TRBD1. V shed 5 bases, J shed 4 bases, and the junction held 7 bases outside the gene matches. CDR1 is SGHRS and CDR2 is YFSETQ in the germline V gene. The CDR3 extends over 14 amino acids. The CDR3 DNA is TGCGCCAGCAGGGAACAGGGGGATAGCACTGAAGCTTTCTTT. Residues: CASREQGDSTEAFF.